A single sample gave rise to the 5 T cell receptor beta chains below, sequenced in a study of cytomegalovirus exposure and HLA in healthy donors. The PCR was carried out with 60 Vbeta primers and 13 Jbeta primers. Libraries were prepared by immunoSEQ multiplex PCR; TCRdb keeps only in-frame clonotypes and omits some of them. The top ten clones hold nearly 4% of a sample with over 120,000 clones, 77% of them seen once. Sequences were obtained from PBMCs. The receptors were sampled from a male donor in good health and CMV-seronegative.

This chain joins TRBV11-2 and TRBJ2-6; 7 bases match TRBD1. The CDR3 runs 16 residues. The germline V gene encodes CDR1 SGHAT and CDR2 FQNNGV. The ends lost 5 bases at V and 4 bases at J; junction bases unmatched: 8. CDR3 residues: CASSPTDRSGANVLTF. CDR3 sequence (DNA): TGTGCCAGCAGCCCGACGGACAGGTCGGGGGCCAACGTCCTGACTTTC.

CDR3: CASSRQGITTGQYF. The CDR3 bases are TGTGCCAGCAGTCGGCAGGGGATTACTACGGGGCAGTACTTC. The chain carries TRBV11-2 and TRBJ2-7, with a weak D call TRBD1 (6 bases). The V end lost 6 bases, the J end lost 9 bases, and 21 bases lay between the germline ends. The germline gives CDR1 SGHAT, CDR2 FQNNGV. This CDR3 has 14 residues.

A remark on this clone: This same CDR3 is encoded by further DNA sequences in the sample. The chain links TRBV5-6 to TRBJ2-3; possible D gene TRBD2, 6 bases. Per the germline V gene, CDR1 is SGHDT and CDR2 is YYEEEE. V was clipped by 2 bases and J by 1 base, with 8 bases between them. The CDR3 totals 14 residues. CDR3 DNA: TGTGCCAGCAGCTTACGCGGGGGCACAGATACGCAGTATTTT. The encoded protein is CASSLRGGTDTQYF. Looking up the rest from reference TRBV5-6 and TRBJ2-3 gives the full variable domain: DAGVTQSPTHLIKTRGQQVTLRCSPKSGHDTVSWYQQALGQGPQFIFQYYEEEERQRGNFPDRFSGHQFPNYSSELNVNALLLGDSALYLCASSLRGGTDTQYFGPGTRLTVL.

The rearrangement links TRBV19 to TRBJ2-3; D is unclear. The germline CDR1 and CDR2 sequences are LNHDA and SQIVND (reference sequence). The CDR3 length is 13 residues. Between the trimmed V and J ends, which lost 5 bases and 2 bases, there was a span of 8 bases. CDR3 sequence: CASSHRYTDTQYF. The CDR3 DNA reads TGTGCCAGTAGTCACAGATACACAGATACGCAGTATTTT.

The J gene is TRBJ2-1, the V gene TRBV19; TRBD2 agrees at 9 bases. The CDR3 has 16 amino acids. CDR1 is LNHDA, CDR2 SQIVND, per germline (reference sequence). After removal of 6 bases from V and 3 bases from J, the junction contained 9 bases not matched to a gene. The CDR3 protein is CASRPSSGRNYNEQFF. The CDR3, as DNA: TGTGCCAGTAGACCCTCAAGCGGGAGGAACTACAATGAGCAGTTCTTC.